This T cell receptor beta chain is from a study of T-cell reconstitution after alpha-beta-depleted transplantation in children. This clonotype was observed at least ten times. V was pared by 0 bases and J by 7 bases, with 11 bases between. Germline values: CDR1 SGDLS, CDR2 YYNGEE. The CDR3 sequence is 14 residues long. The library targeted TCRbeta and was prepared with unique molecular identifiers. MiXCR, run by TCRdb on the PCR reads, gives a single entry per CDR3 protein. In the table there are some 830,000 distinct CDR3 sequences, approximately 15% of which are singletons. The chain employs TRBV9 and TRBJ2-1, with unresolved D. Sequencing was performed on PBMCs, mostly from graft donor cells, taken 360 days after TCRalphabeta/CD19-depleted stem cell transplant. This TCR was recovered from a male patient between 5 and 17 years old who had a stem cell transplant for acute lymphoblastic leukemia, so the T cells may come from the graft donor. CDR3 nucleotide sequence: TGTGCCAGCAGCGTAGAGTTTGACGGAAATGAGCAGTTCTTC. Translation gives CASSVEFDGNEQFF. The whole variable domain, remainder taken from reference TRBV9 and TRBJ2-1, is DSGVTQTPKHLITATGQRVTLRCSPRSGDLSVYWYQQSLDQGLQFLIQYYNGEERAKGNILERFSAQQFPDLHSELNLSSLELGDSALYFCASSVEFDGNEQFFGPGTRLTVL.